This T cell receptor beta chain was found in a study of blood T cell repertoires in COVID-19. Study in general: Material from acute and convalescent COVID-19 was sourced from the United States, Italy and Spain.

Clones were sequenced by immunoSEQ multiplex PCR, and TCRdb holds only the in-frame ones, with some missing. Altogether roughly 500,000 clones are present, about nine tenths being singletons, with the ten largest covering 7% to 10%. Enrollees, roughly 18 to 95 years old, lived in 24 US areas. Losses at the gene ends were 6 bases for V and 4 bases for J; bases not matched to a gene: 6. This CDR3 is 15 amino acids long. The germline gives CDR1 LNHDA, CDR2 SQIVND (reference sequence). V usage is TRBV19 and J usage is TRBJ2-1, with TRBD1 matching 10 bases. The clonotype was recovered from a woman aged 60-75 years who had recovered from COVID-19. The specimen was PBMCs or T cells enriched from blood (not recorded which). In nucleotides, the CDR3 is TGTGCCAGTAGAGATCGACAGGGGGCGTACAATGAGCAGTTCTTC. Translating it yields CASRDRQGAYNEQFF.